This T cell receptor beta chain emerged from a study of long-term antiretroviral therapy in people with HIV (dated by TCRdb to the early 2020s). Broadly, across the study: Collection of the earliest samples took place about a decade ahead of the 2015 WHO recommendation for immediate ART, at a time when ART was typically delayed until CD4 counts fell. A retrospective serial study tested whether changes in peripheral blood TRB repertoire composition and diversity were associated with ART initiation and durable HIV suppression. The cohort contributed 150 to 200 cryopreserved PBMC samples from about 33 adults with confirmed HIV infection, collected serially over a mean of 6 years (range 1-12). Among the 30 to 35 participants with HIV, ten to twelve were female. No cross-contamination during QIAcube processing was seen in test extractions of a monoclonal T-cell line run alongside about 33 polyclonal samples. General conclusions and limits of the study: Starting ART was linked to a significant rise in TRB diversity, yet even after long-term ART the diversity remained significantly lower than in transplant donor controls. Compared with controls, HIV repertoires had narrower CDR3 length ranges, and the network structure pointed to an antigen-experienced repertoire that shifted only slightly toward naive after ART. Owing to limited PBMC availability, only the TCR beta chain was sequenced, without alpha chain pairing. The repertoire was dominated across all time points by expanded TRB clones identified before ART initiation, although this dominance was seen to fluctuate and to decrease in many PLHIV after ART. The samples span the years 2004 to 2017, and the ART regimens used at that time may not be as effective as current regimens. Inferences about post-ART repertoire changes are limited because no data were available on ART adherence, viral resistance or therapy changes. Unsorted PBMC were profiled instead of sorted CD4+ and CD8+ T cells because pre-ART samples had limited cell numbers.

To be included, a participant needed at least one PBMC sample from before ART initiation plus at least two post-ART samples. Treatment was received in the United States of America by all participants with HIV. Before DNA extraction, cryopreserved samples of roughly 0.85-10 million PBMC were thawed and washed. At the time of the earliest PBMC sample for each participant with HIV, ages ranged from about 23 to 60 years. Per participant, PBMC samples came from 1-4 timepoints prior to ART initiation and 2-8 timepoints following ART initiation, for a median of 7 samples. For every participant, serial HIV viral load, CD4+ T-cell count, ART history and demographic data were obtained. Genomic DNA was extracted from unsorted PBMC with a Qiagen kit on a QIAcube, with processing performed in batches of 12 samples. The junction carries 16 bases between V and J, which are trimmed by 7 bases and 4 bases respectively. CDR1 and CDR2, per the germline V gene, are SQVTM and ANQGSEA. The CDR3 runs 14 residues from the cysteine to the phenylalanine. Just the 42-base CDR3 DNA is kept, in frame starting at base 1.

Sequencing of the TRB variable region was done with the immunoSEQ hsTCRB v3.0 assay at survey level resolution. A depth of about 40,000-50,000 T-cell genomes per sample was targeted for TRB sequencing. Pooled TRB libraries were sequenced on an Illumina MiSeq with a v3 150-cycle kit. On the study's bioinformatics: Repertoire analysis ran in R within a reproducible Nextflow workflow covering QC, data transformation and analysis. LymphoSeq2, an R package for exploring AIRR-Seq data, was used to implement the custom analyses. A few samples yielding fewer than 5000 total TRB sequences were excluded, leaving more than 150 analyzed HIV repertoires. Among the 170 to 200 retained HIV repertoires, some 60 were collected before ART initiation and more than 120 after ART initiation. Repertoires were downsampled to 5000 TRB nucleotide sequences, and summary statistics were averaged over 100 downsampling iterations. TRB sequences were retained for analysis only if CDR3 regions of at least seven amino acids were present. Diversity was assessed using a clonality score derived from Shannon entropy and using the Gini coefficient. In the repertoire networks, any two of the top 5000 CDR3 amino acid sequences were linked whenever the two sequences differed by an edit distance of one. GLIPH2 predicted antigen specificity groups and MHC restriction for TRB CDR3 amino acid sequences. Known CMV, EBV, HIV or tissue antigen associations were flagged by matching CDR3 amino acid sequences against VDJdb and McPAS-TCR. Pre-ART, post-ART and control groups were compared with Wilcoxon signed-rank tests and Holm-Bonferroni correction. TCRdb stores this immuneACCESS table with in-frame sequences only. Part of the clones is absent; in the studies checked, under half of the shortfall reflects unresolved V genes, and no reason is known for the rest. V and J calls and clone size come straight from that table; D and trimming were deduced from the DNA. The sample contains about 36,000 clones, 80% of them found a single time. In total, the top ten clones hold under 6.5% of the sample.

With respect to this clone: Its antigen is currently not known. Base qualities are missing; no much larger clone stands one base away.

The source material was unsorted PBMCs, sampled 3.4 years after starting antiretroviral therapy. This receptor was obtained from a man aged 30 to 39 with HIV. The chain is assembled from TRBV29-1 and TRBJ2-2, with the D gene tentatively TRBD1 or TRBD2, based on 5 matching bases in each. Here the CDR3 is given as CSGGTDLSTGELFF. In nucleotides, the sequence is TGCAGCGGGGGGACGGATTTGAGCACCGGGGAGCTGTTTTTT.